This T cell receptor (beta chain) came from a study of shared clonotypes between healthy human individuals (dated by TCRdb to about 2020). Study-wide context: The cohort included a few men and a couple of women between 18 and 49 years of age. Per donor, three plates each were used for CD4 naive and CD4 memory, two for CD8 naive, and one for CD8 memory. The study deeply sequenced blood TCR repertoires of five healthy adults to estimate repertoire size and the extent of clonotype sharing between individuals. Different laboratories and diverse techniques were used to prepare libraries and sequence TCR repertoires, to increase sequencing depth and limit assay-specific biases. Between about 0.9 and 10 billion PBMCs per donor were obtained by leukapheresis.

Per the germline V gene, SQVTM is the CDR1 and ANQGSEA is the CDR2. The CDR3 starts with the cysteine, ends with the phenylalanine, and has 13 residues. The DNA shown is the 39-base CDR3, in frame from base 1. V loses 8 bases at its end and J loses 4 bases; junction bases beyond the gene matches: 6. For the CD8 naive samples, CD45RO-negative cells were positively selected for CCR7, yielding a CD45RA+CCR7+ population from which TemRA cells were excluded. Healthy HIV-negative adults with no recently reported acute infections or vaccinations were included as donors. Every donor was a Caucasian adult residing in Nashville, Tennessee, USA. After blood collection by leukapheresis, PBMCs were isolated using Ficoll-Histopaque density gradient centrifugation and then cryopreserved in the vapor phase of liquid nitrogen. Analytical flow cytometry was used to check the purity and quantity of every magnetically sorted T cell population. Genomic DNA was isolated from every sorted fraction and measured by UV absorbance on a Nanodrop 2000c.

As for this clone: Its recognized antigen is unknown. Base qualities are missing; no much larger clone stands one base away.

Using the deep immunoSEQ assay, TCR CDR3 regions were amplified from genomic DNA by multiplex PCR. Extracted genomic DNA from each cell subset was distributed evenly across all wells of several immunoSEQ 96-well plates, and each plate was treated as a replicate. For sorted subsets, each replicate PCR was loaded with approximately 200 ng genomic DNA, equivalent to approximately 27,000 T cell genomes. The purified libraries were quantified using a Qubit 3.0 fluorometer, sized with a Bioanalyzer 2100, and then quantified again using the KAPA Library Quantification kit. A separate single-read 150-cycle Illumina NextSeq 550 flow cell was used to sequence each immunoSEQ 96-well plate. The source study handled its data this way. Because the immunoSEQ output included only junctional sequences and no quality scores, the filtering could not be the same as the filtering used for full-length reads. Sequences were annotated with PyIR, a Python wrapper for IgBLAST v1.9, and V/J genes and CDR3 were assigned using IMGT germline references. Reads were filtered out if the reads had weak V/J assignments (E-value above 1e-6), no CDR3, stop codons, out-of-frame junctions, or ambiguous translated residues. A V3J clonotype was defined by an identical inferred V gene, J gene, and CDR3 amino acid sequence. Percentage overlap between repertoires was computed as shared unique clonotypes divided by the size of the smaller repertoire. RTK rarefaction, the Chao1 estimator, and Recon v2.1 estimates of unobserved clonotypes were used to assess repertoire richness. Generation probabilities were computed with OLGA for all TCRbeta clonotypes obtained by the gDNA method from a few donors. TCRdb took this table from immuneACCESS and kept in-frame rearrangements with V and J called. Such tables lack part of the clones; where checked against another copy, unresolved V genes explain under half of the gap, and the rest is unexplained. V and J calls and clone size are given by that table; D and trimming were obtained from the DNA. In all, the sample holds around 2.1 million clones, and roughly 91% of those were seen once. The ten top clones hold 1.7% of the sample.

What the research found in general, with its limitations: Across a few donors, about 5.2% of naive CD4, approximately 3.6% of naive CD8, about 2% of memory CD4, and approximately 0.4% of memory CD8 clonotypes were shared. Sampling was restricted to blood, and TCR repertoires in tissue are likely to differ from TCR repertoires in blood. Naive subsets generally had larger estimated clonotype richness than memory subsets. Compared with non-shared clonotypes, clonotypes shared by all four sorted-subset donors had higher generation probabilities. Because the study included only a small number of donors, the genetic and exposure-history diversity represented was limited. Rarefaction of sorted-subset datasets indicated incomplete sequencing despite the large sequencing depth. Pairwise subsampling led to the expectation that sequencing depth would affect the degree of clonotype sharing among donors.

This TCR was recovered from a man between 18 and 29 years old in good health. Some clones in this sample may be carry-over from other donors' samples. Sequencing was carried out using naive CD8+ T cells from PBMCs. The sample's cell subset or site, from its label and the paper: CD45RA+CCR7+. The chain is assembled from TRBV29-1 and TRBJ2-1; 9 nucleotides in the junction match TRBD2. The CDR3 region: CSSPLAGYNEQFF. The DNA sequence is as follows: TGCAGCTCCCCCCTAGCGGGATACAATGAGCAGTTCTTC.